The rows below give T cell receptor beta chains drawn from one sample of a study of T cell changes during pregnancy in multiple sclerosis. Profiling relied on immunoSEQ multiplex PCR, and the TCRdb table lists in-frame clones only, not all of them. The sample lists 50,000 to 60,000 clones, around 93% occurring once. This sample comprised peripheral blood, obtained after pregnancy. These receptors were taken from a female donor in good health, enrolled as a control in a pregnancy study. Both conserved end residues are part of each CDR3. The D gene is left open where the match is weak. The size field is filled for only some rows; it gives once, few, many or a size class.

D,size,J,V,DNA,CDR3
-,-,TRBJ1-5,TRBV28,TGTGCCAGCAGTTTAGAATCGGGGTCCAATCAGCCCCAGCATTTT,CASSLESGSNQPQHF
TRBD2,-,TRBJ2-1,TRBV6-5,TGTGCCAGCAGTTACTCGGGACTAGCGAGCTACAATGAGCAGTTCTTC,CASSYSGLASYNEQFF
-,-,TRBJ2-3,TRBV5-1,TGCGCCAGCAGCTCTACTACTAGTAGATCAGATACGCAGTATTTT,CASSSTTSRSDTQYF
-,-,TRBJ2-3,TRBV12-5,TGTGCTAGTGGTTTGGGCCTGACTAGTTCAGATACGCAGTATTTT,CASGLGLTSSDTQYF
-,-,TRBJ2-1,TRBV21-1,TGTGCCAGCACCGTCGGGACTAGCGGGACTGAGTTCTTC,CASTVGTSGTEFF
-,-,TRBJ2-7,TRBV13,TGTGCCAGCAGCCCGATCGACAGGTCACTCTCCTACGAGCAGTACTTC,CASSPIDRSLSYEQYF
-,-,TRBJ2-2,TRBV7-8,TGTGCCAGCAGCCTAATCGGACAGTCCTGGAACACCGGGGAGCTGTTTTTT,CASSLIGQSWNTGELFF
-,few,TRBJ1-3,TRBV5-4,TGTGCCAGCAGCTTGGCCCCGGTTCGGGGAAACACCATATATTTT,CASSLAPVRGNTIYF
TRBD2,-,TRBJ2-1,TRBV2,TGTGCCAGCAGCGAACGGCCGCCGGGACTAGCGGGCAATGAGCAGTTCTTC,CASSERPPGLAGNEQFF
-,-,TRBJ2-1,TRBV7-2,TGTGCCAGCAGGTTTAGCGTGAGTGAGCAGTTCTTC,CASRFSVSEQFF
TRBD1,-,TRBJ2-7,TRBV19,TGTGCCAGTAGTATAGGCAACCGGGACAGTCCCTACGAGCAGTACTTC,CASSIGNRDSPYEQYF
-,-,TRBJ2-7,TRBV7-3,TGTGCCAGCAGCCAATTCACAGGGAGCGAGCAGTACTTC,CASSQFTGSEQYF
-,-,TRBJ1-1,TRBV7-9,TGTGCCAGCAGCTCTGTCGGGGGGTTGGGCACTGAAGCTTTCTTT,CASSSVGGLGTEAFF
-,-,TRBJ1-4,TRBV12-5,TGTGCTAGTGGTTTGCCCAACGGGGGGGTTAATGAAAAACTGTTTTTT,CASGLPNGGVNEKLFF
-,-,TRBJ1-4,TRBV9,TGTGCCAGCAGCCTTGTCTCAGGGCAACTGTTTTTT,CASSLVSGQLFF
TRBD2,once,TRBJ2-5,TRBV19,TGTGCCGGACTAAGGACTAGCCGGGAGACCCAGTACTTC,CAGLRTSRETQYF
TRBD2,-,TRBJ2-5,TRBV29-1,TGCAGCGTTGATGGGACTAGCGGGAGCGGGGAGACCCAGTACTTC,CSVDGTSGSGETQYF
-,-,TRBJ1-1,TRBV7-2,TGTGCCAGCAGCCAAAGGGAGGTCGTGCCTGGGGGGACTGAAGCTTTCTTT,CASSQREVVPGGTEAFF
-,-,TRBJ1-5,TRBV7-9,TGTGCCAGCAGCTTATCGGAGGGGATGGGGAATCAGCCCCAGCATTTT,CASSLSEGMGNQPQHF
-,-,TRBJ2-6,TRBV6-5,TGTGCCAGCAGTACCGACAGTTTAGGGGCCAACGTCCTGACTTTC,CASSTDSLGANVLTF
-,-,TRBJ2-5,TRBV11-2,TGTGCCAGCAGCTTCCCCGAATTACAGCAGTACTTC,CASSFPELQQYF
-,-,TRBJ2-2,TRBV11-2,TGTGCCAGCAGCCCCGGACTGAACACCGGGGAGCTGTTTTTT,CASSPGLNTGELFF
-,-,TRBJ2-5,TRBV5-1,TGCGCCAGCAGCTTCGACACCTCGGCGGAGACCCAGTACTTC,CASSFDTSAETQYF
-,-,TRBJ1-1,TRBV30,TGTGCCTGGAGTTGGGGGGGGACTGAAGCTTTCTTT,CAWSWGGTEAFF
-,-,TRBJ1-5,TRBV5-1,TGCGCCAGCAGTCGTGATGGACAGAATAGCAATCAGCCCCAGCATTTT,CASSRDGQNSNQPQHF
TRBD2,-,TRBJ2-3,TRBV7-3,TGTGCCAGCGCGGGGGGGAGCGCAGATACGCAGTATTTT,CASAGGSADTQYF
TRBD2,-,TRBJ2-2,TRBV10-3,TGTGCCATCAGTGATCGGGCGGGGGGTTCGGGAACCGGGGAGCTGTTTTTT,CAISDRAGGSGTGELFF
-,-,TRBJ2-1,TRBV5-1,TGCGCCAGCAGCTGGGGAGGTGAGGGTGAGCAGTTCTTC,CASSWGGEGEQFF